A single count supports the clone carrying this T cell receptor beta chain. Its specificity is not known. The germline V gene has CDR1 DFQATT and CDR2 SNEGSKA (reference sequence). V was shortened by 5 bases and J by 7 bases, with 13 bases between the two germline ends. The CDR3 consists of 12 residues. The data originate from a study of blood T cells in healthy people across ages. Study-level points and caveats: TCR beta diversity was tightly associated with the proportion of naive T cells.

It was with a sample-barcoded 5' primer and a J-beta primer mix that a second PCR of about 7 to 12 cycles was run. TCRdb fed the 5' RACE reads into MiXCR, producing one record per CDR3 protein. The table includes some 730,000 distinct CDR3 sequences, about a fifth detected once. The clonotype originates from a man between 70 and 80 years old in good health. The V gene is TRBV20-1, the J gene TRBJ2-3, with a tentative D call TRBD1 (6 bases). Material: blood. The CDR3 DNA follows: TGCAGTGCTCCAGGGGTACAGAATACGCAGTATTTT. Amino acids: CSAPGVQNTQYF.